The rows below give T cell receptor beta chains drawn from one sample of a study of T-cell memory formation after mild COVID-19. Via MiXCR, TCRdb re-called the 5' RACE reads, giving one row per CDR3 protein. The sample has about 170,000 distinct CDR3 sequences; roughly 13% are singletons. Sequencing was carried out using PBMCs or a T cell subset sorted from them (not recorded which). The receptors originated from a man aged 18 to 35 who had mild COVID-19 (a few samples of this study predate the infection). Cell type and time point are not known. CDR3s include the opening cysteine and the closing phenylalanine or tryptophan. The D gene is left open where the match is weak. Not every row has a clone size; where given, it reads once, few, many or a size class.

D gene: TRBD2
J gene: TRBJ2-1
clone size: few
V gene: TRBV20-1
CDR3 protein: CSASRLAGGRDNEQFF
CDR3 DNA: TGCAGTGCCTCGAGACTAGCGGGGGGGCGAGACAATGAGCAGTTCTTC

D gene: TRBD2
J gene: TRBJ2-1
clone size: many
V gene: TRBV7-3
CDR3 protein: CASSLETSGGYNEQFF
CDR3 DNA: TGTGCCAGCAGCTTAGAAACTAGCGGGGGTTACAATGAGCAGTTCTTC

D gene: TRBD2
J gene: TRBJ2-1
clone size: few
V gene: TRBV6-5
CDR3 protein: CASSYSRSGGYNEQFF
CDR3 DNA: TGTGCCAGCAGTTACTCGAGGAGCGGGGGTTACAATGAGCAGTTCTTC

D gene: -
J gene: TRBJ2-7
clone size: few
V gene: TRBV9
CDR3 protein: CASSYSPSPGEQYF
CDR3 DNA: TGTGCCAGCAGCTACTCCCCCTCCCCCGGGGAGCAGTACTTC

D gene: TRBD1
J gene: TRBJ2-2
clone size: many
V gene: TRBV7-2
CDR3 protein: CASSLASPGQGFGELFF
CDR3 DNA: TGTGCCAGCAGCTTAGCCTCACCGGGACAGGGATTCGGGGAGCTGTTTTTT

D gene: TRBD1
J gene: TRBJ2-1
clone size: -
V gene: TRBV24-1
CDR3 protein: CATSDSGTGIFNEQFF
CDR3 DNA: TGTGCCACCAGTGATTCCGGGACAGGGATTTTCAATGAGCAGTTCTTC

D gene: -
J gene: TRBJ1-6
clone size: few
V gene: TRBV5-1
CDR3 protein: CASSPRTAEDSPLHF
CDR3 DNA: TGCGCCAGCAGCCCCAGGACGGCGGAGGATTCACCCCTCCACTTT

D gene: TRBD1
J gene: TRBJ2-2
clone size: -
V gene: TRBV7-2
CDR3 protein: CASSWTSDRAHGELFF
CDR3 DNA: TGTGCCAGCAGCTGGACCTCCGACAGGGCACACGGGGAGCTGTTTTTT

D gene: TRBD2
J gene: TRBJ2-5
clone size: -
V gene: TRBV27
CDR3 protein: CASSLRQAGGLETQYF
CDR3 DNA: TGTGCCAGCAGTTTACGGCAAGCGGGGGGATTAGAGACCCAGTACTTC

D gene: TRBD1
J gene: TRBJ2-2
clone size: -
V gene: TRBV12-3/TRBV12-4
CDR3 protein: CASPDRGGANTGELFF
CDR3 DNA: TGTGCCAGCCCCGACAGGGGAGGAGCGAACACCGGGGAGCTGTTTTTT

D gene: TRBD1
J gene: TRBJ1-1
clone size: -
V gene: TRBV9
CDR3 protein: CASSVGDRVTEAFF
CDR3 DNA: TGTGCCAGCAGCGTAGGGGACAGGGTCACTGAAGCTTTCTTT

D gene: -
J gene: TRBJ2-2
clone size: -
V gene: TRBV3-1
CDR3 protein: CASSQWGNDGGELFF
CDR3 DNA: TGTGCCAGCAGCCAATGGGGTAATGATGGCGGGGAGCTGTTTTTT

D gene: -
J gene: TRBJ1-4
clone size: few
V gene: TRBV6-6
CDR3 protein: CASSYEDSNEKLFF
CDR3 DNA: TGTGCCAGCAGTTACGAGGACAGCAATGAAAAACTGTTTTTT

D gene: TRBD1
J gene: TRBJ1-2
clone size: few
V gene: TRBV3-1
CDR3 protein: CASSLSGTGIYGYTF
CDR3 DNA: TGTGCCAGCAGCCTCAGCGGGACAGGCATCTATGGCTACACCTTC

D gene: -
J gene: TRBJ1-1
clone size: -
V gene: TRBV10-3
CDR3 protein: CAIRQNLNTEAFF
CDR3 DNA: TGTGCCATCAGACAAAACCTGAACACTGAAGCTTTCTTT

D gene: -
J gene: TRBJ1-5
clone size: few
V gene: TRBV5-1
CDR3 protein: CASSLLPTPGQPQHF
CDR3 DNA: TGCGCCAGCAGCTTGCTCCCCACGCCGGGCCAGCCCCAGCATTTT

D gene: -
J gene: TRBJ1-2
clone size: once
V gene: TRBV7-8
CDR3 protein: CASSSVSSLGGYTF
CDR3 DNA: TGTGCCAGCAGCTCGGTGTCCTCCTTGGGGGGCTACACCTTC

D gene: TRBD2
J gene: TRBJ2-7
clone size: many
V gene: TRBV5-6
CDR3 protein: CASSPGGPYEQYF
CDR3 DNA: TGTGCCAGCAGCCCGGGGGGGCCCTACGAGCAGTACTTC

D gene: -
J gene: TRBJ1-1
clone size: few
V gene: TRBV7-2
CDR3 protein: CASTVLTGRGRNTEAFF
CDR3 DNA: TGTGCCAGCACCGTATTGACAGGACGGGGAAGGAACACTGAAGCTTTCTTT

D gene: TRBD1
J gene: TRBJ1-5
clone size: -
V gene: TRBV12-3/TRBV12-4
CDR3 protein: CASRLQGTSNQPQHF
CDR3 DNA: TGTGCCAGCAGGCTACAGGGGACGAGCAATCAGCCCCAGCATTTT

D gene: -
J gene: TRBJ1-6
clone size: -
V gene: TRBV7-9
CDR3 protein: CASSSRMDSPLHF
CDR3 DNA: TGTGCCAGCAGCTCTCGAATGGATTCACCCCTCCACTTT

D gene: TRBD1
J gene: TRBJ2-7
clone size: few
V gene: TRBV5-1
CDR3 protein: CASATGGGSEQYF
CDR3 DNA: TGCGCCAGCGCGACAGGGGGTGGGTCCGAGCAGTACTTC

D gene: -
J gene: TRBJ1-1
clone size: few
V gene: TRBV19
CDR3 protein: CASLNFAGLGNTEAFF
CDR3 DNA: TGTGCCAGTCTAAACTTTGCAGGGTTGGGGAACACTGAAGCTTTCTTT

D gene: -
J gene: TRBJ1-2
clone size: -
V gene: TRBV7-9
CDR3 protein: CASSLSLLWNYGYTF
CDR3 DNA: TGTGCCAGCAGCTTAAGTCTCCTCTGGAACTATGGCTACACCTTC